These 2 T cell receptor beta chains were all obtained from the same sample, sequenced in a study of blood T cell repertoires in COVID-19 (dated by TCRdb to about 2020). The library was generated by the immunoSEQ multiplex PCR assay. Drawn from immuneACCESS, this table holds only the in-frame rearrangements with V and J called that TCRdb kept. Clones are partly lost; checked studies trace under half to an unresolved V gene and leave the rest unexplained. The sample table contains roughly 120,000 clones; only one count was recorded for more than 75% of them. The top ten hold just under 30% of the sample. The sample taken for sequencing was peripheral blood. Receptors were obtained from a woman between 65 and 79 years old with acute or convalescent COVID-19.

The V call is TRBV4-1, the J call TRBJ1-2, with 7 bases aligning to TRBD1. J was trimmed by 4 bases and V by 5 bases; bases with no gene match: 7. This CDR3 region has 14 residues. Germline loops: CDR1 MGHRA, CDR2 YSYEKL. The DNA for the CDR3 is TGCGCCAGCAGCACATGGACAGGATTCTATGGCTACACCTTC. This gives the protein CASSTWTGFYGYTF.

This clone was counted a few times. The V and J genes are TRBV11-3 and TRBJ2-1; perhaps TRBD2 as D (5 bases). The V end lost 3 bases, the J end lost 7 bases, and 16 bases lay between the germline ends. The CDR3 length is 15 residues. From germline, CDR1 is SGHNT and CDR2 YENEEA. The CDR3 protein is CASSFSLASPNEQFF. The CDR3 DNA reads TGTGCCAGCAGCTTTTCTTTGGCTAGCCCGAATGAGCAGTTCTTC.